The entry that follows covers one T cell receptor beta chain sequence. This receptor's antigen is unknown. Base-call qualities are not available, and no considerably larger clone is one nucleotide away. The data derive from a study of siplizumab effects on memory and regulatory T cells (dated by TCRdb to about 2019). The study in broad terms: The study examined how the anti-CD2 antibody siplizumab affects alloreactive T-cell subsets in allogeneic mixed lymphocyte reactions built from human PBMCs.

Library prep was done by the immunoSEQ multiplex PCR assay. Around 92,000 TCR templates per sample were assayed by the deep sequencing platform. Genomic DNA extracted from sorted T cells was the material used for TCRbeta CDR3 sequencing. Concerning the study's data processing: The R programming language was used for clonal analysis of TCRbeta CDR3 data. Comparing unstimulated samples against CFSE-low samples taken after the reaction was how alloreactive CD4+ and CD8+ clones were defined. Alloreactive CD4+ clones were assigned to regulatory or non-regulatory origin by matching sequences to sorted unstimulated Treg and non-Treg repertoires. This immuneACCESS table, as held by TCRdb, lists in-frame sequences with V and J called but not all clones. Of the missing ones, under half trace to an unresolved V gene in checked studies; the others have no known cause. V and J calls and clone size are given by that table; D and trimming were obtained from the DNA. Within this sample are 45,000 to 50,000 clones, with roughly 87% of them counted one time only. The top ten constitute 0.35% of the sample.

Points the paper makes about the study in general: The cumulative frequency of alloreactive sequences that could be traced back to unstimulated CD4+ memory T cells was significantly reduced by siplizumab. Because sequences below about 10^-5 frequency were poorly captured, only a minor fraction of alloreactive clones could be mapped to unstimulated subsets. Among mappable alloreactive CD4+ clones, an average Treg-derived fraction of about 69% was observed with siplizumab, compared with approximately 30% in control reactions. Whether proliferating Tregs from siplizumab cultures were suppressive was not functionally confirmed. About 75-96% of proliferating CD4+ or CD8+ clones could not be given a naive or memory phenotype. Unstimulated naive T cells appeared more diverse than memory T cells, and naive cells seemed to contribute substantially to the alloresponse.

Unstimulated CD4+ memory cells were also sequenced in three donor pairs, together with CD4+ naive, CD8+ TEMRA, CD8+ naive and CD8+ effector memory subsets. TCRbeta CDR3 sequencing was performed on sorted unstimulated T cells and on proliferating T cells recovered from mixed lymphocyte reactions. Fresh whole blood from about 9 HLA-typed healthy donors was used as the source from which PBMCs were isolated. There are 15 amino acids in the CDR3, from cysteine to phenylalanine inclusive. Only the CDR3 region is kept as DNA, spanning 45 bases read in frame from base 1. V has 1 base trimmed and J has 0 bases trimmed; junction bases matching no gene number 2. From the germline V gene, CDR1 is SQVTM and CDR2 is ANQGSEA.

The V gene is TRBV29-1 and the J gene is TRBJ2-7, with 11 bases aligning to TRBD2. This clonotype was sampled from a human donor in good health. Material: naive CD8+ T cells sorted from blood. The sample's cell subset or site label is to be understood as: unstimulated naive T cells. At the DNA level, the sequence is TGCAGCGTTGAAGGACTAGCGGGGCCCTCCTACGAGCAGTACTTC. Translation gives CSVEGLAGPSYEQYF.